This T cell receptor beta chain derives from a study of spatial heterogeneity in lung cancer. Time point reported: sample taken at primary tumor resection. Whole RNA, isolated from tumor, nontumor lung or frozen PBMC, was sequenced without prior sorting. J was trimmed by 8 bases and V by 2 bases; bases with no gene match: 9. CDR3 length equals 15 residues. CDR1 LGHNA and CDR2 YSLEER come from the germline V gene. This clonotype was seen only a few times. TCRdb ran MiXCR on the 5' RACE reads and lists one entry per CDR3 protein. Here the sample spans under 40,000 distinct CDR3 sequences, roughly 5.6% being singletons.

The source was PBMCs, collected at surgery. The genes are TRBV4-3 and TRBJ2-1, with 7 bases matching TRBD1. This TCR derives from a female donor with early-stage non-small cell lung cancer. CDR3 residues: CASSQLLYRGDEQFF. The CDR3 region has the DNA TGCGCCAGCAGCCAACTACTGTACAGGGGCGATGAGCAGTTCTTC.